A single sample is the source of the 16 T cell receptor beta chains below, sequenced in a study of patients and donors after allogeneic stem cell transplantation (TCRdb year 2020). The method was RT-PCR. Sequencer: NextSeq 550. The public reads were reanalyzed by TCRdb: fastp trimming at Q25, MiXCR alignment, in-frame beta chains only. Rows matching on CDR3 protein sequence are summarized as one entry with the most common DNA and genes. The sample table contains 200,000 to 250,000 distinct CDR3 sequences; only one count was recorded for roughly 15% of them. The top ten clones comprise around a tenth of the sample. The material sequenced was blood, either unsorted or a sorted T cell fraction (not recorded which). All receptors derive from a human donor who was either an allogeneic HSCT recipient or a stem cell or donor lymphocyte infusion donor (not recorded which). It is not recorded whose cells these are; they may come from a transplant donor.

The chain recombines TRBV10-3 with TRBJ2-1; 13 bases align to TRBD2. Germline assignment: CDR1 ENHRY and CDR2 SYGVKD. V lost 7 bases, J lost 6 bases, and 6 bases stayed unmatched. There are 15 residues in the CDR3. CDR3 sequence reads: CAITELAGGPNEQFF. CDR3 nucleotides: TGTGCCATCACCGAACTAGCGGGGGGGCCCAATGAGCAGTTCTTC.

This clonotype was seen a few times. J is TRBJ2-5 and V is TRBV20-1; D is perhaps TRBD2 (6 bases). Germline CDR1 DFQATT, CDR2 SNEGSKA (reference sequence). CDR3 size: 15 residues. The V end lost 5 bases, the J end lost 5 bases, and 21 bases lay between the germline ends. CDR3 in amino acids: CSASSGTPPEETQYF. CDR3 DNA sequence: TGCAGTGCTTCATCCGGGACTCCCCCCGAGGAGACCCAGTACTTC.

As for this clonotype: A much larger clone differs by one base, so this may be a read error. The chain joins TRBV20-1 to TRBJ2-7; possibly TRBD2 for D (5 bases). The CDR3 length is 10 residues. CDR1 is DFQATT and CDR2 is SNEGSKA in the germline V gene (reference sequence). The CDR3 loop reads CSAGDYERYF. CDR3 nucleotide sequence: TGCAGTGCTGGAGACTACGAGCGGTACTTC.

In this sample, this clonotype turned up many times. The chain combines TRBV6-6 with TRBJ1-2; the D gene is possibly TRBD1 (5 bases). The germline V and J ends were trimmed by 0 bases and 7 bases, with 6 bases remaining between them. This CDR3 contains 12 residues. Germline V gives CDR1 MNHNY, CDR2 SVGAGI (reference sequence). The CDR3 region is CASSYSRGGYTF. Written as DNA, the CDR3 is TGTGCCAGCAGTTACTCGAGGGGTGGCTACACCTTC.

This clonotype was counted ten times or more. V usage is TRBV7-8 and J usage is TRBJ2-5, with TRBD2 identical over 7 bases. The V gene's germline CDR1 is SGHVS and CDR2 FQNEAQ. V dropped 0 bases and J dropped 5; count of bases not matched to a gene: 9. The CDR3 totals 16 residues. CDR3 bases: TGTGCCAGCAGCTTAGCGGTCGGCGGGGGTCGGGAGACCCAGTACTTC. It yields the protein CASSLAVGGGRETQYF.

The chain combines TRBV5-4 with TRBJ2-5, with D tentatively TRBD1 (6 bases). Per the germline V gene, CDR1 is SGHNT and CDR2 is YYREEE (reference sequence). CDR3 length: 14 residues. V was trimmed by 2 bases and J by 4 bases, leaving 12 bases between them. The CDR3 here is CASSFRGSGETQYF. CDR3 sequence (DNA): TGTGCCAGCAGCTTCAGGGGCTCTGGAGAGACCCAGTACTTC.

In this sample, this clonotype turned up many times. CDR3 sequence reads: CASSQDFGLAGNNEQFF. In DNA, the CDR3 is TGTGCCAGCAGCCAAGATTTTGGCCTAGCGGGGAACAATGAGCAGTTCTTC. The J gene is TRBJ2-1, the V gene TRBV3-1, with 9 bases that match TRBD2. V gave up 0 bases and J gave up 5 bases; unmatched junction bases: 8. Looked up from germline, CDR1 is LGHDT and CDR2 is YNNKEL (reference sequence). The CDR3 sequence is 17 residues long.

The chain couples TRBV30 to TRBJ2-5, with D tentatively TRBD2 (5 bases). Germline lookup yields CDR1 GTSNPN and CDR2 SVGIG (reference sequence). V lost 0 bases and J 2 bases, leaving 7 bases between the germline ends. This CDR3 spans 13 amino acids. The CDR3 region is CAWSVRTQETQYF. Here the CDR3 DNA reads TGTGCCTGGAGTGTACGGACTCAAGAGACCCAGTACTTC.

This chain joins TRBV5-1 and TRBJ1-1; D unresolved. Germline V gene data show CDR1 as SGHRS and CDR2 as YFSETQ. The germline V and J ends were trimmed by 4 bases and 1 base, with 23 bases remaining between them. The CDR3 contains 18 residues. The CDR3 DNA reads TGCGCCAGCAGCCCTACTGTTACGGTATGGAGCCAGAACACTGAAGCTTTCTTT. Translating it yields CASSPTVTVWSQNTEAFF.

This clonotype has more than one count but fewer than ten. In DNA, the CDR3 is TGTGCCAGCAGACCGACTAGCGGGAGAGGTGAGCAGTTCTTC. It codes for CASRPTSGRGEQFF. V usage is TRBV12-3 or TRBV12-4 and J usage is TRBJ2-1; 12 bases are a match to TRBD2. V was clipped by 6 bases and J by 9 bases; unmatched bases: 6. This CDR3 contains 14 residues.

This chain links TRBV6-1 with TRBJ2-5, with D perhaps matching TRBD1 or TRBD2 (6 bases each). V shed 4 bases and J shed 5 bases, with 11 bases lying between them. CDR1 is MNHNS, CDR2 SASEGT, per germline. CDR3 length: 13 residues. For the CDR3, the DNA is TGTGCCAGCAGTGTAGGGGGGATGGAGACCCAGTACTTC. Amino acid sequence: CASSVGGMETQYF.

V and J are TRBV5-1 and TRBJ2-7; perhaps TRBD2 as D (6 bases). Deletions cut 5 bases from V and 0 bases from J, with 12 bases between. From germline, CDR1 is SGHRS and CDR2 YFSETQ. The CDR3 spans 14 residues. The CDR3 is CASRPVGSSYEQYF. The CDR3 DNA follows: TGCGCCAGCAGGCCGGTCGGGAGCTCCTACGAGCAGTACTTC.

This clonotype came up many times. V gene TRBV12-3 or TRBV12-4 combines with J gene TRBJ2-1; no definite D call. Trimming shortened V by 3 bases and J by 9 bases, and 9 bases separated the two germline ends. CDR3 size: 12 residues. CDR3 sequence: CASSFHPAEQFF. CDR3 in DNA: TGTGCCAGCAGTTTTCATCCCGCTGAGCAGTTCTTC.

This clonotype was recorded a few times. The rearrangement joins TRBV12-3 or TRBV12-4 to TRBJ1-2, with TRBD1 matching 10 bases. This CDR3 region has 12 residues. After removal of 7 bases from V and 5 bases from J, the junction contained 1 base not matched to a gene. The CDR3 loop reads CASTGQGYGYTF. CDR3 nucleotide sequence: TGTGCCAGCACGGGACAGGGGTATGGCTACACCTTC.

This clonotype was seen a handful of times. The chain employs TRBV9 and TRBJ2-3, with D perhaps TRBD1 or TRBD2 (5 bases each). The CDR3 contains 15 residues. Trimming left V 3 bases short and J 1 base short, with 12 bases between. The germline V gene has CDR1 SGDLS and CDR2 YYNGEE. CDR3 in DNA: TGTGCCAGCAGCGCGGGACGGGTGGGCACAGATACGCAGTATTTT. Its translation is CASSAGRVGTDTQYF.

As DNA, the CDR3 is TGCGCCAGCAGCACTACGGTAGGACAGGCCTACGAGCAGTACTTC. Translation gives CASSTTVGQAYEQYF. This rearrangement joins TRBV5-1 to TRBJ2-7, with TRBD1 matching over 7 bases. This CDR3 region has 15 residues. Germline-derived CDR1 and CDR2 are SGHRS and YFSETQ. Trimming took 4 bases from V and 2 from J; bases not matched to a gene: 9.